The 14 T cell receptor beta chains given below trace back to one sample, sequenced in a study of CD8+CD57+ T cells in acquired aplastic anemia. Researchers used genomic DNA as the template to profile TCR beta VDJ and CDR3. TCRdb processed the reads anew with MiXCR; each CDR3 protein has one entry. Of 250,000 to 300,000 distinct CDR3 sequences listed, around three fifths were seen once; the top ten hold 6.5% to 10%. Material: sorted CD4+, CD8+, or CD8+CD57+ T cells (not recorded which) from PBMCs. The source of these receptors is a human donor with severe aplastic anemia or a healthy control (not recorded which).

Written as DNA, the CDR3 is TGTGCCAGCAGCGTGGCCGTCTCGGGTGAGCAGTTCTTC. Translation gives CASSVAVSGEQFF. This chain joins TRBV9 and TRBJ2-1; D gene uncertain. The CDR3 consists of 13 residues. The germline CDR1 and CDR2 sequences are SGDLS and YYNGEE. Trimming took 2 bases from V and 9 from J, leaving 12 bases between them.

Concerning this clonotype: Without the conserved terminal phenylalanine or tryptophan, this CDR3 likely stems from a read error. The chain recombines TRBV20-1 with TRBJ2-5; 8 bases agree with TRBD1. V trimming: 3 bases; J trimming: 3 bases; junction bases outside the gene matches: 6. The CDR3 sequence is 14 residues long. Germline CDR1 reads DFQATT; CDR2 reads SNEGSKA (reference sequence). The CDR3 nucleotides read TGCAGTGCTAGGCCCGGACAGGGTAAAGAGACCCAGTACTCC. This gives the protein CSARPGQGKETQYS.

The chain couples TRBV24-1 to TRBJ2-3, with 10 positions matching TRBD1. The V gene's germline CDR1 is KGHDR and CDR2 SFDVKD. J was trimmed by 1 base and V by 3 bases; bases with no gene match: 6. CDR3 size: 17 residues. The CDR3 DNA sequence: TGTGCCACCAGTGATAAGAGGACAGGGGGTGGCACAGATACGCAGTATTTT. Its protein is CATSDKRTGGGTDTQYF.

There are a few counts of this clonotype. CDR3 nucleotide sequence: TGTGCCAGCAGTTACTCGTCACTAGCGGGGGGGGCACTAACCCAGTACTTC. Amino acids: CASSYSSLAGGALTQYF. This chain connects TRBV6-5 to TRBJ2-5; TRBD2 agrees at 13 bases. V trimming: 0 bases; J trimming: 8 bases; junction bases outside the gene matches: 9. The CDR3 loop spans 17 amino acids. CDR1 and CDR2 (germline): MNHEY, SVGAGI.

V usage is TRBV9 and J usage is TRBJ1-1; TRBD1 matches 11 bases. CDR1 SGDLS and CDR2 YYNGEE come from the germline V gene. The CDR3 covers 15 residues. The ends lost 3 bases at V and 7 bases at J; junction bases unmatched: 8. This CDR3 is CASSERTGGVGEAFF. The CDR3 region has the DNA TGTGCCAGCAGCGAAAGGACAGGGGGCGTAGGTGAAGCTTTCTTT.

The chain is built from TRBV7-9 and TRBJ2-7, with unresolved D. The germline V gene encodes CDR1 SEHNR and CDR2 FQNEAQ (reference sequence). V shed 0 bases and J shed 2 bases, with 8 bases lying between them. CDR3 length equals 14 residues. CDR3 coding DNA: TGTGCCAGCAGCTTAGCGGCGCGGACCTACGAGCAGTACTTC. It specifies CASSLAARTYEQYF.

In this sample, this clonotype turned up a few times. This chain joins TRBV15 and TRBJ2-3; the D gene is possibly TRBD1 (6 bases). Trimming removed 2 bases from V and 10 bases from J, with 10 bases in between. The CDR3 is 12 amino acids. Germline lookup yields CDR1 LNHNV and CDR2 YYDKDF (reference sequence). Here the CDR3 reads CATSRQQGPQYF. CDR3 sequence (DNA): TGTGCCACCAGCAGACAACAGGGTCCGCAGTATTTT.

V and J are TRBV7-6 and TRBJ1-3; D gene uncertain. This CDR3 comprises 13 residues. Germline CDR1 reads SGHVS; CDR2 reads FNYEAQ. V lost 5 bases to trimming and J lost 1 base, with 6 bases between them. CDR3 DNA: TGTGCCAGCAGCGCTACATCTGGAAACACCATATATTTT. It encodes CASSATSGNTIYF.

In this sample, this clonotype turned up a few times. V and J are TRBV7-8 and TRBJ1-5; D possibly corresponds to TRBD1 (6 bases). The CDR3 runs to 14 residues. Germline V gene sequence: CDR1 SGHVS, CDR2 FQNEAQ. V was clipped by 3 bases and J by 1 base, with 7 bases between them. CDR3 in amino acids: CASSFTGSNQPQHF. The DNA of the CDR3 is TGTGCCAGCAGCTTCACAGGGAGCAATCAGCCCCAGCATTTT.

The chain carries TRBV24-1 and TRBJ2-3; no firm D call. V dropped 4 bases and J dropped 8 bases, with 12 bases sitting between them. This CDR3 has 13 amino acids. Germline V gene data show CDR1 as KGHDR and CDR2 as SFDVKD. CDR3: CATSDPPRSTQYF. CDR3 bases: TGTGCCACCAGTGACCCGCCCCGGAGTACGCAGTATTTT.

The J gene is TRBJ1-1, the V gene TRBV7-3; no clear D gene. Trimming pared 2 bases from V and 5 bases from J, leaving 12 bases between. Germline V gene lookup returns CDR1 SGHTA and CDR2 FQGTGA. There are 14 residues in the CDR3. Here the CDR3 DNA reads TGTGCCAGCAGCTTAGAGGGAGGATCGACTGAAGCTTTCTTT. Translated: CASSLEGGSTEAFF.

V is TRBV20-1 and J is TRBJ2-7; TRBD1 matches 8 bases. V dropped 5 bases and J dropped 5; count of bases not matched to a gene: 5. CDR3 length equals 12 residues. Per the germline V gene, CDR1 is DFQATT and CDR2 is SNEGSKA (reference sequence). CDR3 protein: CSAGLTGDEQYF. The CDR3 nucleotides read TGCAGTGCTGGACTGACAGGGGACGAGCAGTACTTC.

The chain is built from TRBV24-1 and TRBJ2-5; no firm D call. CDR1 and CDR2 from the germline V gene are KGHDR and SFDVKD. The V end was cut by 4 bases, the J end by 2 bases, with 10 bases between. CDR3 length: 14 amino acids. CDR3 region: CATSDPARQETQYF. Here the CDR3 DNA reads TGTGCCACCAGTGACCCCGCCAGGCAAGAGACCCAGTACTTC.

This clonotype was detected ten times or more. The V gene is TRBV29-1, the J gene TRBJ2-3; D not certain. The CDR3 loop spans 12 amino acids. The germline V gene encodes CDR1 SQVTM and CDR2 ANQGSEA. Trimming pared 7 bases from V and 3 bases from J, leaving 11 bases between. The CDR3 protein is CSADLGTDTQYF. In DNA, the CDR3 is TGCAGCGCCGACCTAGGGACAGATACGCAGTATTTT.